This T cell receptor (beta chain) was identified in a study of vaccination and CD4 T cells after COVID-19. Study findings and constraints: The study found median SARS-CoV-2-reactive clonotypes rising from about 22 to 38, not significantly. It was found that, in convalescent patients, 304 of 307 vaccine-specific clones were spike mono-reactive. Within the convalescent patients, a median approximately 90% of the SARS-CoV-2-reactive clones were ones that appeared only post-vaccination.

The treatment here: approximately 9-day PBMC culture with coronavirus spike peptide pools or control peptides (ViraFEST assay). PCR positivity dates ran from March to December 2020, preceding US Alpha, Beta and Delta variants. This clonotype was detected only once. Its antigen is unknown. The CDR3 end shows no conserved phenylalanine or tryptophan, and so a read error is likely. Oncomine TCR Beta short-read sequencing was applied to DNA from cultured CD4+ T cells. TCRdb passed the PCR reads through MiXCR, listing each CDR3 protein once. The sample yields 7,500 to 10,000 distinct CDR3 sequences, roughly 42% seen once. V was pared by 4 bases and J by 4 bases, with 14 bases between. CDR3 length: 14 residues. Germline V gene lookup returns CDR1 SGHNT and CDR2 YYREEE (reference sequence).

This rearrangement joins TRBV5-4 to TRBJ1-2; TRBD1 might be the D (5 bases). This TCR derives from a human donor who had recovered from COVID-19. The sequenced sample was CD4+ T cells from blood, cultured in vitro. The CDR3, as DNA: TGTGCCAGCAGCCCTCCCGGGGCAGCCTATGGCTACACCATC. Translation: CASSPPGAAYGYTI.